Here is one T cell receptor (beta chain) with its context. Its antigen is still unknown. Using immunoSEQ multiplex PCR, the repertoire was profiled, and TCRdb retains in-frame clones only, with some absent. Of about 90,000 clones detected, about 93% appear once; the ten largest clones hold roughly 0.49%. The CDR3 runs 13 residues. Germline V gene sequence: CDR1 SEHNR, CDR2 FQNEAQ (reference sequence). Between the trimmed V and J ends, which lost 2 bases and 2 bases, there was a span of 7 bases. The entry originates in a study of graft-versus-host responses after intestinal transplantation. Study as a whole: Among the recipients, transplants were multivisceral, liver-intestinal, or isolated intestinal. Among the recipients, all got anti-thymocyte globulin induction and then tacrolimus and steroids for two to four years. Study conclusions and caveats: Analysis identified GvH clones in recipient marrow, with some appearing first in ileum or blood.

Sample: unstimulated CD8+ T cells sorted from spleen or lymph node cells, taken before intestinal transplant. The sequence was obtained from a human donor who received an intestinal transplant. The rearrangement joins TRBV7-9 to TRBJ2-7, with a tentative D call TRBD1 (6 bases). The CDR3 here is CASSLQGTYEQYF. CDR3 DNA: TGTGCCAGCAGCTTACAGGGGACCTACGAGCAGTACTTC.